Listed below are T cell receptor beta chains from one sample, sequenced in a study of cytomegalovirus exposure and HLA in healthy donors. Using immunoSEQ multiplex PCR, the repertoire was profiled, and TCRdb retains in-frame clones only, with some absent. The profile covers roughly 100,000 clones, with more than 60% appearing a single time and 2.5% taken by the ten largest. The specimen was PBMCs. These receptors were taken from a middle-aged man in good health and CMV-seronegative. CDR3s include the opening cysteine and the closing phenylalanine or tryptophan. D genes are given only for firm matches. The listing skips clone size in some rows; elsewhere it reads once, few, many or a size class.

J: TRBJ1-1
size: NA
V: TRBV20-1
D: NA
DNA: TGCAGTGCTCAATTCAGCACTGAAGCTTTCTTT
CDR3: CSAQFSTEAFF

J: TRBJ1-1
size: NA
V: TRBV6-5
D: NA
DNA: TGTGCCAGCAGTTACCTATCCGAACAGGGCGGTGGAGTAGCTTTCTTT
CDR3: CASSYLSEQGGGVAFF

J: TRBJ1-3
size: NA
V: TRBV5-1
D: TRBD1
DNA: TGCGCCAGCAGCTCCAGGGGGCGCTTTGGAAACACCATATATTTT
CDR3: CASSSRGRFGNTIYF

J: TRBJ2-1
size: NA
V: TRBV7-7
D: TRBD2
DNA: TGTGCCAGCAGCCAAAACCTGGGAGGGACCTCGATAGTACATGAGCAGTTCTTC
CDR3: CASSQNLGGTSIVHEQFF

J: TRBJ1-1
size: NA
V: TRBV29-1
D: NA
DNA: TGCAGCGTGGTCCCCCGGGGTGAAGCTTTCTTT
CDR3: CSVVPRGEAFF

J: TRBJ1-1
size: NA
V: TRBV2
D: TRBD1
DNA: TGTGCCAGCAGTCGCGACAGGGGAAACACTGAAGCTTTCTTT
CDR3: CASSRDRGNTEAFF

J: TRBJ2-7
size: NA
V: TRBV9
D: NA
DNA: TGTGCCAGCAGCGTAGGCCCCCTAGAGATCTACGAGCAGTACTTC
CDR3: CASSVGPLEIYEQYF

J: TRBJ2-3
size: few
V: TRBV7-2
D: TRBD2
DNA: TGTGCCAGCAGCCTGGGACTAGCCACAGATACGCAGTATTTT
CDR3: CASSLGLATDTQYF

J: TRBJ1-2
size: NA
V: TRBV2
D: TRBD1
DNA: TGTGCCAGCAGTGAATCTAAGGACAGGGATTATGGCTACACCTTC
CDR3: CASSESKDRDYGYTF

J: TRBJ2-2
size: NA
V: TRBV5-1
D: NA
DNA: TGCGCCAGCTGGAGGGACGGAGGGAACACCGGGGAGCTGTTTTTT
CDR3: CASWRDGGNTGELFF

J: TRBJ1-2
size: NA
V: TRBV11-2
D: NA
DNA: TGTGCCAGCAGCTTAATGGGGCCCGGCTACACCTTC
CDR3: CASSLMGPGYTF

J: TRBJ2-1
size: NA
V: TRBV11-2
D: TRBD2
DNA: TGTGCCAGCAGCTTTAGCGGGGGGGCCGGCAATGAGCAGTTCTTC
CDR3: CASSFSGGAGNEQFF

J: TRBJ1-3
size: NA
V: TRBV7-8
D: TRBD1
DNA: TGTGCCAGCAGCTTAGCAGGGGGCAGGGGAAACACCATATATTTT
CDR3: CASSLAGGRGNTIYF

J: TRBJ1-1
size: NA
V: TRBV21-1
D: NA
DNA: TGTGCCAGCAGCAAAGGGGCATCCGAGGGCACTGAAGCTTTCTTT
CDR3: CASSKGASEGTEAFF

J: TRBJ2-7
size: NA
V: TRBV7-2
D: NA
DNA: TGTGCCAGCACTCCTTCCGGGAGAGATGGCGAGCAGTACTTC
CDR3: CASTPSGRDGEQYF

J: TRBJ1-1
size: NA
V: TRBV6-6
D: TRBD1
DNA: TGTGCCAGCAGTTGGGACAGGGATATGAACACTGAAGCTTTCTTT
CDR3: CASSWDRDMNTEAFF

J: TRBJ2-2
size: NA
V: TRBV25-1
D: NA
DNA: TGTGCCAGCAGTGAATTTGGGCGCGGGGAGCTGTTTTTT
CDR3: CASSEFGRGELFF

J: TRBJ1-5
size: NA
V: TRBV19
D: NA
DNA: TGTGCCAGTAGTACAGCCGTGCGACACAATCAGCCCCAGCATTTT
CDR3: CASSTAVRHNQPQHF

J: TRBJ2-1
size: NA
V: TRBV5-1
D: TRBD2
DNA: TGCGCCAGCAGCTCAACTAGCGGAGGATACAATGAGCAGTTCTTC
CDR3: CASSSTSGGYNEQFF

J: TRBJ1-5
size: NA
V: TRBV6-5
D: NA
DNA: TGTGCCAGCATCAACGGGGGGCACCGCAATCAGCCCCAGCATTTT
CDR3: CASINGGHRNQPQHF

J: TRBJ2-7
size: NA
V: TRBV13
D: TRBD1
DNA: TGTGCCAGCAGCCCCCGGACAGGGTTTTTTTCCGAGCAGTACTTC
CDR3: CASSPRTGFFSEQYF

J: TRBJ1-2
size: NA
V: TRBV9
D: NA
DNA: TGTGCCAGCAGCGTAAACCAGGGGCACTATGGCTACACCTTC
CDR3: CASSVNQGHYGYTF

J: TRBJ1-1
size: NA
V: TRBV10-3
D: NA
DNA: TGTGCCATCAGTGAGTCGACGGCAGGGGAGACTGAAGCTTTCTTT
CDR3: CAISESTAGETEAFF

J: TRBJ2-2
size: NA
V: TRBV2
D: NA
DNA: TGTGCCAGCAGTCCAGGGGGGTACACCGGGGAGCTGTTTTTT
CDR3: CASSPGGYTGELFF

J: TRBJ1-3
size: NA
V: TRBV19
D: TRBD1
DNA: TGTGCCAGCCGGGACAGGGGACCTGGAAACACCATATATTTT
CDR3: CASRDRGPGNTIYF

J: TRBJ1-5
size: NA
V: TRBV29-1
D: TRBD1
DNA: TGCAGCGTTGGGACAGGGGACCAGCCCCAGCATTTT
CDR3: CSVGTGDQPQHF

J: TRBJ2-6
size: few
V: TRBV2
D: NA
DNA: TGTGCCAGCAGTGGCGGGTTCCTCAACTCTGGGGCCAACGTCCTGACTTTC
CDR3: CASSGGFLNSGANVLTF

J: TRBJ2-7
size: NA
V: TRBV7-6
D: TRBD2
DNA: TGTGCCAGCAGCTTAATGACCAGCGGGGACGAGCAGTACTTC
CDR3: CASSLMTSGDEQYF

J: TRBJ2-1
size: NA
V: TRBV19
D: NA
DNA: TGTGCCAGTAGTATAGATCTCGGGATTTACAATGAGCAGTTCTTC
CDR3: CASSIDLGIYNEQFF

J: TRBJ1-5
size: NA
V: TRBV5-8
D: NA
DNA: TGTGCCAGCAGCTTGGGTCTAAGCAATCAGCCCCAGCATTTT
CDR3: CASSLGLSNQPQHF

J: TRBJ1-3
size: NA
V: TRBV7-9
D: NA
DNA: TGTGCCAGCAGTACCAGTCGAAACTCTGGAAACACCATATATTTT
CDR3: CASSTSRNSGNTIYF

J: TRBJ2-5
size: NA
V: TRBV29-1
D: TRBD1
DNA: TGCAGCGTTGTAGGGACAGGGAGCCGCGAGAGGACCCAGTACTTC
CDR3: CSVVGTGSRERTQYF

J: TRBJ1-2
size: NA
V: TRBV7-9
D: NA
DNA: TGTGCCAGCAGCTTCAGTCTCTATGGCTACACCTTC
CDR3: CASSFSLYGYTF

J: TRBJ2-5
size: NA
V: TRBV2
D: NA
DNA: TGTGCCAGCAGTGGAAGATCTGCAGGGGCGGAGACCCAGTACTTC
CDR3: CASSGRSAGAETQYF

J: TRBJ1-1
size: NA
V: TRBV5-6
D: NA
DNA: TGTGCCAGCAGCTTAGGCGGGGGGGTCGAGTACGATGAAGCTTTCTTT
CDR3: CASSLGGGVEYDEAFF

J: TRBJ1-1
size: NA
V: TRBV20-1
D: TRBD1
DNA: TGCAGTGTAACAGGGGACACTGAAGCTTTCTTT
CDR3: CSVTGDTEAFF